These 9 T cell receptor beta chains were sequenced from one sample in a study of breast tumors, draining lymph nodes, adjacent tissues. TCRdb reprocessed the multiplex PCR reads via MiXCR and lists one record per CDR3 protein. The data contain approximately 52,000 distinct CDR3 sequences, roughly two fifths of them singletons. Specimen: breast tumor tissue. All receptors derive from a female donor with breast cancer. Some clones in this sample may be carry-over from other donors' samples.

In nucleotides, the CDR3 is TGCGCCAGCAGCGCTGGACAGGCCAAGGGGCAGTACTTC. Amino acid sequence: CASSAGQAKGQYF. V gene TRBV5-1 combines with J gene TRBJ2-7; 7 bases are shared with TRBD1. V gave up 4 bases and J gave up 9 bases; unmatched junction bases: 10. This CDR3 comprises 13 residues. Germline CDR1 SGHRS, CDR2 YFSETQ.

This clonotype has at least ten counts. The chain carries TRBV24-1 and TRBJ2-1, with D maybe TRBD1 (6 bases). The CDR3 extends over 12 amino acids. The V gene's germline CDR1 is KGHDR and CDR2 SFDVKD. Trimming stripped 7 bases from V and 4 bases from J, with 7 bases between. The CDR3 sequence is CATSRGYNEQFF. The CDR3, as DNA: TGTGCCACCAGCAGGGGTTACAATGAGCAGTTCTTC.

This clonotype has at least ten counts. V is TRBV29-1 and J is TRBJ1-1; tentatively, D is TRBD1 (6 bases). The CDR3 sequence is 12 residues long. V lost 6 bases, J lost 0 bases, and 8 bases lay in between. Looked up from germline, CDR1 is SQVTM and CDR2 is ANQGSEA. The CDR3 sequence is CSVGGLNTEAFF. Here the CDR3 DNA reads TGCAGCGTCGGGGGCTTGAACACTGAAGCTTTCTTT.

This chain joins TRBV5-1 and TRBJ1-3, with a possible D match to TRBD1 (6 bases). The CDR3 runs to 12 residues. Germline lookup yields CDR1 SGHRS and CDR2 YFSETQ. Trimming stripped 5 bases from V and 5 bases from J, with 8 bases between. CDR3 in amino acids: CASRTGRNTIYF. CDR3 coding DNA: TGCGCCAGCAGGACAGGACGAAACACCATATATTTT.

Ten or more counts support this clonotype. The chain employs TRBV20-1 and TRBJ2-7; D tentatively reads TRBD1 or TRBD2 (5 bases each). This CDR3 is built from 16 residues. The V gene lost 0 bases and the J gene lost 3 bases, with 18 bases spanning the gap. The germline CDR1 and CDR2 sequences are DFQATT and SNEGSKA (reference sequence). Here the CDR3 reads CSARDLERGVHYEQYF. CDR3 nucleotides: TGCAGTGCTAGAGATTTGGAGAGGGGAGTACACTACGAGCAGTACTTC.

Comment on this clonotype: Being one base from a much bigger clone, this may be a read error. The chain links TRBV28 to TRBJ2-5; TRBD1 agrees at 8 bases. Germline V gives CDR1 MDHEN, CDR2 SYDVKM. V trimming: 2 bases; J trimming: 6 bases; junction bases outside the gene matches: 8. The CDR3 runs to 15 residues. The CDR3 DNA is TGTGCCAGCAGTTTACCGGACAGGGACCGGCAGACCCAGTACTTC. Translated: CASSLPDRDRQTQYF.

V is TRBV20-1 and J is TRBJ1-4; TRBD1 agrees at 11 bases. CDR3 length: 14 amino acids. Germline CDR1 is DFQATT and CDR2 is SNEGSKA (reference sequence). V dropped 8 bases and J dropped 8; count of bases not matched to a gene: 10. The CDR3 region is CSFYPGQGDEKLFF. DNA of the CDR3: TGCAGTTTTTACCCGGGACAGGGGGACGAAAAACTGTTTTTT.

In regard to this clonotype: The CDR3 carries no conserved terminal phenylalanine or tryptophan, so it likely arises from a read error. The DNA is omitted, as the CDR3 cannot be located on it reliably, and the CDR3 follows TCRdb's listing. V gene TRBV10-1 combines with J gene TRBJ2-7; the D call in the table, TRBD2, was not verified against the DNA. The CDR3 is 14 residues long, ends included. CDR1 and CDR2 from the germline V gene are WNHNN and SYGVQD (reference sequence). CDR3 region: CASSEPRLATSRSS.

This clonotype showed up many times. The chain combines TRBV5-8 with TRBJ2-7; TRBD2 might be the D (6 bases). The V gene's germline CDR1 is SGHTS and CDR2 YDEGEE. The CDR3 length is 15 residues. V lost 0 bases and J 1 base, leaving 11 bases between the germline ends. CDR3 sequence reads: CASSLEGGTSYEQYF. The CDR3 DNA sequence: TGTGCCAGCAGCTTGGAAGGCGGGACGTCCTACGAGCAGTACTTC.